A selection of T cell receptor beta chains follows, all from one sample in a study of blood T cells in healthy people across ages. TCRdb reprocessed the 5' RACE reads with MiXCR, giving one entry per CDR3 protein. In the table there are roughly 1.7 million distinct CDR3 sequences, approximately 32% of which are singletons. Sequenced input: blood. These receptors originate from a young woman in good health. CDR3s include the opening cysteine and the closing phenylalanine or tryptophan. Fields, in order: V gene, D gene, J gene, clone size, CDR3 DNA, CDR3 protein. D genes are given only for firm matches. Clone size is not always given. Where it is, it says once, few, many or a class for expanded clones.

TRBV12-3/TRBV12-4	NA	TRBJ1-1	few	TGTGCCAGCAGTTTTCACGGGGGCACTGAAGCTTTCTTT	CASSFHGGTEAFF
TRBV11-2	NA	TRBJ2-1	NA	TGTGCCAGCAGGTTACTTAATGAGCAGTTCTTC	CASRLLNEQFF
TRBV7-8	NA	TRBJ2-7	NA	TGTGCCGGCACCCCCCTGGACAGTTCCTACGAGCAGTACTTC	CAGTPLDSSYEQYF
TRBV4-1	TRBD1	TRBJ1-2	many	TGCGCCAGCAGCGCCGGACAGGGGGAGGATGGCTACACCTTC	CASSAGQGEDGYTF
TRBV28	TRBD2	TRBJ2-5	few	TGTGCCAGCAGTTTATTAGGGGCTAGCGGGGATGAAGAGACCCAGTACTTC	CASSLLGASGDEETQYF
TRBV7-2	TRBD2	TRBJ2-1	NA	TGTGCCAGCAGCGCCCGACTAGCGGGAGGTTCCCCCAATGAGCAGTTCTTC	CASSARLAGGSPNEQFF
TRBV7-7	NA	TRBJ2-3	few	TGTGCCAGCAGCGCAACGTTCGGCACAGATACGCAGTATTTT	CASSATFGTDTQYF
TRBV20-1	NA	TRBJ1-1	NA	TGCAGTGCTAGTGGGCGGAACACTGAAGCTTTCTTT	CSASGRNTEAFF
TRBV7-9	NA	TRBJ2-7	NA	TGTGCCAGCAGCACCACTCCCACGGACAAGACCTACGAGCAGTACTTC	CASSTTPTDKTYEQYF
TRBV9	NA	TRBJ1-4	NA	TGTGCCAGCAGCGTAGAGGGAACTGAAAAACTGTTTTTT	CASSVEGTEKLFF
TRBV20-1	NA	TRBJ2-5	NA	TGTAGTGCCGGCCGGGGATTTGACGAGACCCAGTACTTC	CSAGRGFDETQYF
TRBV29-1	NA	TRBJ1-2	few	TGCAGCGTGCCCCGGGCAGGTCATGGCTACACCTTC	CSVPRAGHGYTF
TRBV5-6	NA	TRBJ2-5	few	TGTGCCAGCAGCCCTACGGGGGGCCCTGAGACCCAGTACTTC	CASSPTGGPETQYF
TRBV29-1	NA	TRBJ2-1	NA	TGCGGCGCGGAGGGGGGATACAATGAGCAGTTCTTC	CGAEGGYNEQFF
TRBV10-3	NA	TRBJ1-1	NA	TGTGCCATCAGTCCGTACGACGGAAACACTGAAGCTTTCTTT	CAISPYDGNTEAFF
TRBV5-1	TRBD1	TRBJ1-2	few	TGCGCCAGCGGTTTCGGCCGGGACAGGGGAGTTGGCTACACCTTC	CASGFGRDRGVGYTF
TRBV4-1	TRBD2	TRBJ2-7	many	TGCGCCAGCAGCCAGGAACTAGCGGGAGTCACCTACGAGCAGTACTTC	CASSQELAGVTYEQYF
TRBV20-1	NA	TRBJ1-2	few	TGCAGTGCTACCGCTGACACCGCTTATGGCTACACCTTC	CSATADTAYGYTF
TRBV6-2/TRBV6-3	NA	TRBJ2-5	NA	TGTGCCAGCAGTTTTCTAGCGCGGAGGCAAGAGACCCAGTACTTC	CASSFLARRQETQYF
TRBV12-3/TRBV12-4	TRBD1	TRBJ1-1	NA	TGTGCCAGCACCCGGACAGGGGGTTTTGACACTGAAGCTTTCTTT	CASTRTGGFDTEAFF